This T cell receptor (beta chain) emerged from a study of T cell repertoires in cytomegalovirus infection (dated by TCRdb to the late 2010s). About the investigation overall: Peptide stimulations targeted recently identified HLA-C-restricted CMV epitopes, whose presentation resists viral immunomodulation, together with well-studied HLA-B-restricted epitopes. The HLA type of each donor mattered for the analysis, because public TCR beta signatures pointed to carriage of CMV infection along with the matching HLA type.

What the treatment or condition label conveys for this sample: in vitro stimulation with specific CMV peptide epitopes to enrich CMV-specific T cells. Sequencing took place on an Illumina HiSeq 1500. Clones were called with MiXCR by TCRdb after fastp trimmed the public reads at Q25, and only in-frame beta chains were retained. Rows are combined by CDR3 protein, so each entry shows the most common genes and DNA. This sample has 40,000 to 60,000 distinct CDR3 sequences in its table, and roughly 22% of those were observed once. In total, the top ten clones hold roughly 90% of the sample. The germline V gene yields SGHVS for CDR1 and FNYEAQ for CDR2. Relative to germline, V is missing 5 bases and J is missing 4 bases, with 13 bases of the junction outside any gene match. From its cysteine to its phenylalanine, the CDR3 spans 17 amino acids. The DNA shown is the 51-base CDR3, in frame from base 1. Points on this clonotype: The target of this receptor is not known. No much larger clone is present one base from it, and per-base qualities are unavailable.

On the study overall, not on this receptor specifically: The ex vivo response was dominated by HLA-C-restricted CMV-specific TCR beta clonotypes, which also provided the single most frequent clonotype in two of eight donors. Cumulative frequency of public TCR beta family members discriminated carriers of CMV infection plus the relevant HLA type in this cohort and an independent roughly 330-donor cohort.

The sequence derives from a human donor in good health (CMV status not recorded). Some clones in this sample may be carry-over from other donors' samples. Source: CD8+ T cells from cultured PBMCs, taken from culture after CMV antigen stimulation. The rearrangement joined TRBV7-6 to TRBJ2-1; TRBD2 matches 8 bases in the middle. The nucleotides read TGTGCCAGCAGCATATTCCTAGCGGCGGGGGGTTACAATGAGCAGTTCTTC. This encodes CASSIFLAAGGYNEQFF.